This TCR beta chain stems from a study of early T cells in non-severe SARS-CoV-2 infection (dated by TCRdb to the early 2020s). Background for the entire study: Because TCR sequencing was done on bulk RNA from unsorted whole blood, the alpha and beta chains could not be paired. Study-level results and caveats: VDJdb matching was skewed toward anti-spike CD8 responses, so virus-specific expansions were likely underestimated and private and CD4 specificities were missed.

Sequences SGHAT (CDR1) and FQNNGV (CDR2) are obtained from the germline V gene. The V end loses 6 bases and the J end loses 3 bases, and a stretch of 15 bases separates them. Including cysteine and phenylalanine, the CDR3 has 15 amino acids. Kept here is only the CDR3 DNA, which spans 45 bases and is read in frame from base 1. This clonotype was picked up many times. Its antigen is not yet known. No base-level quality is on record; no much larger clone is a single base apart. Set within a cohort of healthcare workers in London, UK, this nested case-control study involved weekly PCR testing of nasopharyngeal swabs along with blood sampling. Healthcare workers were enrolled in the week of the UK lockdown, from 23 to 31 March 2020, and were followed every week for up to roughly 16 weeks. Library method: 5' RACE. Sequencing instrument: NextSeq 500. To correct for sequencing error and PCR bias, the TCR library protocol tagged individual cDNA molecules with unique molecular identifiers. TCR alpha and beta chains were both sequenced, and the abundances of alpha and beta sequences in each sample were closely correlated with each other. In the original analysis: Decombinator V4 was used to annotate TCR sequences for V gene, J gene and CDR3. Expanded TCRs were defined as changing significantly between any two time points under a Poisson model with p below 0.0001. TCR abundances were normalised to the total number of TCRs sequenced per sample and were expressed as counts per million. MAIT TCRs were defined by TRAV1-2 paired with TRAJ12, TRAJ20 or TRAJ33, and iNKT TCRs by TRAV10 paired with TRAJ18. VDJdb, accessed on 1 November 2021, was searched for TCRs annotated for CMV, EBV and SARS-CoV-2, and TCRs annotated for more than one antigen were excluded. TCRdb reprocessing: public reads trimmed at Q25 with fastp, clones called with MiXCR, in-frame beta chains kept. Under each unique CDR3 protein, matching rows form one entry showing the most common genes and DNA. The V and J calls follow TCRdb's processing rather than the paper's. This sample gives around 61,000 distinct CDR3 sequences in total; approximately 16% of them show up just once. Of the sample, over 4% falls within the top ten clones.

The chain is encoded by TRBV11-2 joined to TRBJ2-1; 6 matching bases give a weak D call of TRBD2. The sequence was collected from an adult who was a healthcare worker with PCR-confirmed SARS-CoV-2 infection or an uninfected control (not recorded which). Sequencing was performed on whole blood, taken at baseline. The nucleotide sequence reads TGTGCCAGCAGATCGCCCGGGACTCGCTACAATGAGCAGTTCTTC. Its product reads: CASRSPGTRYNEQFF.